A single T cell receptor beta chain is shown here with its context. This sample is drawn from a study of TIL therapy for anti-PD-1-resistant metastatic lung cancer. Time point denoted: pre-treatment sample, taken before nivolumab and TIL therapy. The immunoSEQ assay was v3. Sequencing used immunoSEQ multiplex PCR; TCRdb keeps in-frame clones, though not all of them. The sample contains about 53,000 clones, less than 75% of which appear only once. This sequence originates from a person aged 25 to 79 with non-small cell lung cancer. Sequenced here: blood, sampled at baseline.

The CDR3 sequence is CASSELRTGYYEQYF. The DNA for the CDR3 is TGTGCCAGCAGTGAACTCCGAACAGGTTACTACGAGCAGTACTTC. The V gene is TRBV6-1, the J gene TRBJ2-7, with D possibly being TRBD1 (5 bases). Trimming took 2 bases from V and 3 from J, leaving 14 bases between them. The CDR3 runs 15 residues. Looked up from germline, CDR1 is MNHNS and CDR2 is SASEGT.